This T cell receptor beta chain was identified in a study of T-cell reconstitution after alpha-beta-depleted transplantation in children. Overall study results and limits: Recipient T cells and thymic progenitors that survived gave rise to the high TCRbeta diversity observed at day 60 in some patients. Alpha-beta T cells about two months after transplant reportedly derived from several hundred expanded graft clones. Counts and diversity of T cells one year after transplant came mostly from newly produced T cells.

This CDR3 comprises 14 residues. Germline values: CDR1 SGHKS, CDR2 YYEKEE (reference sequence). V was trimmed by 0 bases and J by 1 base, leaving 8 bases between them. This clonotype was recorded at least ten times. Its antigen is not identified. TCRbeta library preparation incorporated unique molecular identifiers. TCRdb analysed the PCR reads with MiXCR anew, one entry per CDR3 protein. In the table there are approximately 290,000 distinct CDR3 sequences, roughly 11% of which are singletons. This chain uses TRBV5-5 with TRBJ2-7; D uncertain. The receptor was isolated from a male patient aged 2 to 10 who had a stem cell transplant for chronic granulomatous disease, so the T cells may come from the graft donor. The input for sequencing was peripheral blood, taken 180 days after TCRalphabeta/CD19-depleted stem cell transplant. CDR3 region: CASSLDEVSYEQYF. CDR3 nucleotides: TGTGCCAGCAGCTTGGACGAGGTGTCCTACGAGCAGTACTTC.